This T cell receptor beta chain is drawn from a study of T cells after posttransplantation cyclophosphamide. Sequencing was performed with immunoSEQ multiplex PCR; in TCRdb, only in-frame clones are kept and a portion is missing. The sample records about 21,000 clones, nearly 99% being singletons. General study points: After PTCy, TRB diversity resembled that of CNI/methotrexate controls. Later post-transplant blood repertoires were often dominated by donor CD8+ memory clones. Tissue-infiltrating T cells from skin or gut overlapped little with blood T cells.

The naive gate required viable CD3+CD4+ or CD3+CD8+ cells with CCR7+CD45RA+CD45RO-CD95-CD27+CD28+ phenotype. On this clone itself: What it binds is unknown.

The sample consisted of naive CD8+ T cells sorted from PBMCs. The TCR sequence derives from a man aged 40-49 years in good health, CMV-negative, and a related stem cell transplant donor.

The CDR3 loop is CASSLRPPLGRPNQPQHF. The CDR3 DNA follows: TGTGCCAGCAGTTTAAGACCGCCCCTGGGCAGGCCCAATCAGCCCCAGCATTTT. This chain joins TRBV27 and TRBJ1-5; D is uncertain. CDR1 is MNHEY and CDR2 is SMNVEV in the germline V gene (reference sequence). The ends were cut back, 2 bases at V and 3 bases at J, with 20 bases in the middle. This CDR3 region has 18 residues.